This is a list of T cell receptor beta chains from one sample in a study of CD8+ T cells in alopecia areata. Profiled with immunoSEQ multiplex PCR; TCRdb holds only in-frame clones, not every one. The sample records roughly 200,000 clones, approximately 60% being singletons. The source was CD4+ T cells sorted from blood, collected at week 4, from a patient treated with tofacitinib. These receptors came from a human donor with alopecia areata. CDR3s include the opening cysteine and the closing phenylalanine or tryptophan. A D gene is named only where the DNA matches it firmly. The size of a clone is reported for some rows only, either as once, few or many, or as a class for expanded clones.

j_call v_call clone_size d_call cdr3_aa cdr3_nt
TRBJ1-5 TRBV30 - - CAWKAGAHQPQHF TGTGCCTGGAAGGCAGGGGCACATCAGCCCCAGCATTTT
TRBJ1-2 TRBV5-1 - - CASSKTPLENYGYTF TGCGCCAGCAGTAAGACACCGCTAGAAAACTATGGCTACACCTTC
TRBJ2-7 TRBV4-1 - TRBD1 CASSQGTGQVYEQYF TGCGCCAGCAGCCAAGGGACAGGTCAAGTCTACGAGCAGTACTTC
TRBJ2-6 TRBV27 - TRBD1 CASSLHRGSTGANVLTF TGTGCCAGCAGTTTACACAGGGGAAGTACTGGGGCCAACGTCCTGACTTTC
TRBJ2-3 TRBV25-1 - - CASSEGGGTDTQYF TGTGCCAGCAGTGAGGGCGGCGGCACAGATACGCAGTATTTT
TRBJ1-1 TRBV29-1 - - CSVEAVGGNTEAFF TGCAGCGTTGAGGCGGTTGGGGGGAACACTGAAGCTTTCTTT
TRBJ2-6 TRBV5-1 - - CASSYIAGANVLTF TGCGCCAGCAGTTATATCGCTGGGGCCAACGTCCTGACTTTC
TRBJ1-5 TRBV29-1 - TRBD1 CSAGQGMSQPQHF TGCAGCGCGGGACAGGGGATGAGTCAGCCCCAGCATTTT
TRBJ1-6 TRBV7-9 - - CASSEGTRNSPLHF TGTGCCAGCAGCGAAGGGACACGTAATTCACCCCTCCACTTT
TRBJ1-2 TRBV6-5 - - CASSYQRAYGYTF TGTGCCAGCAGTTATCAAAGGGCCTATGGCTACACCTTC
TRBJ1-5 TRBV7-9 few - CASSLASDQPQHF TGTGCCAGCAGCTTAGCGTCGGATCAGCCCCAGCATTTT
TRBJ1-5 TRBV30 - - CAWSPATNQPQHF TGTGCCTGGAGTCCGGCCACCAATCAGCCCCAGCATTTT
TRBJ1-5 TRBV30 - TRBD1 CAWSVPGTGGYQPQHF TGTGCCTGGAGTGTCCCTGGGACAGGTGGGTATCAGCCCCAGCATTTT
TRBJ2-3 TRBV4-1 once TRBD1 CASSQQGAETQYF TGCGCCAGCAGCCAACAGGGGGCAGAGACGCAGTATTTT
TRBJ2-5 TRBV10-2 - TRBD2 CASSESGTRRETQYF TGCGCCAGCAGTGAGTCTGGGACTAGGAGGGAGACCCAGTACTTC
TRBJ2-6 TRBV30 - - CAWSPGGANVLTF TGTGCCTGGAGTCCTGGCGGGGCCAACGTCCTGACTTTC
TRBJ1-2 TRBV30 - - CAWKTAWGSYGYTF TGTGCCTGGAAGACGGCCTGGGGGAGCTATGGCTACACCTTC
TRBJ1-1 TRBV5-1 - - CASRARVRTEAFF TGCGCCAGCAGGGCAAGGGTAAGAACTGAAGCTTTCTTT
TRBJ2-7 TRBV5-1 - TRBD1 CASSPGDRAPYEQYF TGCGCCAGCAGCCCTGGGGACAGGGCACCCTACGAGCAGTACTTC
TRBJ2-7 TRBV7-2 - - CASSLGATAEQYF TGTGCCAGCAGCCTAGGGGCGACTGCCGAGCAGTACTTC
TRBJ1-1 TRBV29-1 - - CSVEPTGALNTEAFF TGCAGCGTTGAACCTACCGGGGCCTTGAACACTGAAGCTTTCTTT
TRBJ1-2 TRBV4-3 once - CASSQDLRDNYGYTF TGCGCCAGCAGCCAAGATCTTCGGGACAACTATGGCTACACCTTC
TRBJ1-4 TRBV30 few - CAWRMDSVPNEKLFF TGTGCCTGGAGGATGGATTCCGTCCCTAATGAAAAACTGTTTTTT
TRBJ1-6 TRBV5-1 - TRBD1 CASSPGQNAYNSPLHF TGCGCCAGCAGCCCGGGACAGAACGCATATAATTCACCCCTCCACTTT
TRBJ2-2 TRBV2 few TRBD2 CACRQGLAGVTGELFF TGTGCCTGCAGACAAGGACTAGCGGGAGTCACCGGGGAGCTGTTTTTT
TRBJ2-3 TRBV7-9 - TRBD2 CASSLLAGSTDTQYF TGTGCCAGCAGCTTGCTAGCGGGAAGCACAGATACGCAGTATTTT
TRBJ1-2 TRBV23-1 - - CASSLLGPGGDYGYTF TGCGCCAGCAGTCTCTTAGGGCCTGGGGGGGACTATGGCTACACCTTC
TRBJ1-4 TRBV30 - - CAWSNFVELFF TGTGCCTGGAGCAACTTCGTCGAGCTGTTTTTT
TRBJ2-1 TRBV7-2 - - CASSLGSYNEQFF TGTGCCAGCAGCTTAGGCTCCTACAATGAGCAGTTCTTC